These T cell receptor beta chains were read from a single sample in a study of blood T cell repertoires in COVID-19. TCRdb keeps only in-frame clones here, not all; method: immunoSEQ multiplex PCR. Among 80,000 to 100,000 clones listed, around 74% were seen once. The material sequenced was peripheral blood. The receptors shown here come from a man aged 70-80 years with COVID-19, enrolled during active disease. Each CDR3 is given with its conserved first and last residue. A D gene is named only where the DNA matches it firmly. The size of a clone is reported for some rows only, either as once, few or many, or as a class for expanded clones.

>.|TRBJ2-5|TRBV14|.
CASSPNGVSLETQYF
TGTGCCAGCAGCCCCAACGGGGTCAGTTTAGAGACCCAGTACTTC
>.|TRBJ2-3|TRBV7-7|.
CASSLGEDTSHTQYF
TGTGCTAGCAGCTTAGGGGAGGACACCTCCCATACGCAGTATTTT
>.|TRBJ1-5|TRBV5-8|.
CASSLGELRGNQPQHF
TGTGCCAGCAGCTTGGGAGAACTCCGCGGCAATCAGCCCCAGCATTTT
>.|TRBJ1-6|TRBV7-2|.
CASSLNAVSSPLHF
TGTGCCAGCAGCTTAAATGCCGTAAGCTCACCCCTCCACTTT
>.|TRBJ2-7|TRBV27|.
CASSSWQGGEQYF
TGTGCCAGCTCATCGTGGCAGGGAGGCGAGCAGTACTTC
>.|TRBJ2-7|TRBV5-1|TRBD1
CASSSYRGYEQYF
TGCGCCAGCAGCAGTTACAGGGGTTACGAGCAGTACTTC
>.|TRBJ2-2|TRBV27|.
CASSPVVTRNTGELFF
TGTGCCAGCAGTCCAGTGGTGACTAGAAACACCGGGGAGCTGTTTTTT
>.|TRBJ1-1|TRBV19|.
CASSFVLTANTEAFF
TGTGCCAGTAGTTTTGTTCTTACTGCGAACACTGAAGCTTTCTTT
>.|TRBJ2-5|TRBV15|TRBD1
CATSRDRVVQETQYF
TGTGCCACCAGCAGGGACAGGGTGGTTCAAGAGACCCAGTACTTC
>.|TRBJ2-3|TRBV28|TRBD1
CASSFRDRGPDTQYF
TGTGCCAGCAGTTTTCGGGACAGGGGCCCAGATACGCAGTATTTT
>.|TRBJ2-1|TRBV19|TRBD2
CATWHRLAGVNEQFF
TGTGCCACTTGGCATAGGCTAGCGGGAGTTAATGAGCAGTTCTTC
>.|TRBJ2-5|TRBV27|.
CASSYGGHEETQYF
TGTGCCAGCAGTTATGGGGGACACGAAGAGACCCAGTACTTC
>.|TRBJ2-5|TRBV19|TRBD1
CASTSRGTGVKTQYF
TGTGCCAGTACCTCAAGGGGGACAGGGGTAAAGACCCAGTACTTC
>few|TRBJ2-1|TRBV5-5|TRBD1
CASSSRQGSYNEQFF
TGTGCCAGCAGCTCCCGACAGGGGTCCTACAATGAGCAGTTCTTC
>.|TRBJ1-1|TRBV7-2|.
CASSLLGTHLNTEAFF
TGTGCCAGCAGCTTACTAGGGACTCACTTGAACACTGAAGCTTTCTTT
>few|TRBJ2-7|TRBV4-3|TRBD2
CASSQESSGTYEQYF
TGCGCCAGCAGCCAAGAGTCTAGCGGAACCTACGAGCAGTACTTC
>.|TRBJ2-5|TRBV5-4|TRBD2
CASSSTSGRFETQYF
TGTGCCAGCAGCTCCACTAGCGGGAGGTTTGAGACCCAGTACTTC
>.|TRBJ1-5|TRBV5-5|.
CASSERGSGDNQPQHF
TGTGCCAGCAGCGAAAGAGGGTCGGGCGATAATCAGCCCCAGCATTTT
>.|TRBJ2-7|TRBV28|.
CASSLIRRGEQYF
TGTGCCAGCAGTTTAATTCGCAGGGGCGAGCAGTACTTC
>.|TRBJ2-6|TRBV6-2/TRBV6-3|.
CASSYEAGSGANVLTF
TGTGCCAGCAGTTACGAGGCGGGCTCTGGGGCCAACGTCCTGACTTTC
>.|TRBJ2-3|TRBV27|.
CASSIISFASTDTQYF
TGTGCCAGCAGTATCATTAGCTTCGCTAGCACAGATACGCAGTATTTT
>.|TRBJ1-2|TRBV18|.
CASSQTQGAYGYTF
TGTGCCAGCTCACAAACACAGGGTGCCTATGGCTACACCTTC
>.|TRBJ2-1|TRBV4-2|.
CASSQPTGDYEQFF
TGTGCCAGCAGCCAGCCGACGGGAGATTATGAGCAGTTCTTC
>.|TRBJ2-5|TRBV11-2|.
CASSLTSGGYQETQYF
TGTGCCAGCAGCTTAACATCAGGGGGGTACCAAGAGACCCAGTACTTC
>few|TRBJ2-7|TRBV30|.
CAWSVSPHEQYF
TGTGCCTGGAGTGTCTCCCCCCACGAGCAGTACTTC
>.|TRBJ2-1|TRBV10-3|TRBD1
CAISDSKAGGLLNEQFF
TGTGCTATCAGTGACAGTAAGGCAGGGGGCTTGTTAAATGAGCAGTTCTTC
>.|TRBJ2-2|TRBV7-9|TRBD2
CASSRTSGSFTGELFF
TGTGCCAGCAGCCGCACTAGCGGGAGCTTCACCGGGGAGCTGTTTTTT
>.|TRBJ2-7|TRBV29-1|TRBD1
CSARTGVAEQYF
TGCAGCGCTCGGACAGGTGTCGCCGAGCAGTACTTC
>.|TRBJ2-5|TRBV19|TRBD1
CASSAGQVETQYF
TGTGCCAGTAGTGCTGGACAGGTGGAGACCCAGTACTTC
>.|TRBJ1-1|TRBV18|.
CASSPGGSTEAFF
TGTGCCAGCTCACCAGGTGGTAGCACTGAAGCTTTCTTT
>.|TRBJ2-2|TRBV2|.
CASRMLGGTGELFF
TGTGCCAGCAGGATGTTAGGGGGCACCGGGGAGCTGTTTTTT
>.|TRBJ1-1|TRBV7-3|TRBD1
CASSLSGTGNEAFF
TGTGCCAGCAGCCTATCCGGGACAGGGAATGAAGCTTTCTTT
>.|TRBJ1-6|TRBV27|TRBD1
CASSFNGQGDSPLHF
TGTGCCAGCAGTTTCAACGGACAGGGCGATTCACCCCTCCACTTT
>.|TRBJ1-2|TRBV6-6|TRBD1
CASSQVDRAGYTF
TGTGCCAGCAGTCAAGTAGACAGGGCTGGCTACACCTTC
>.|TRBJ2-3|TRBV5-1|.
CASSAGGDTDTQYF
TGCGCCAGCAGCGCAGGAGGGGACACAGATACGCAGTATTTT
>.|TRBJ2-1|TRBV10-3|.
CAITGSAERVPYKGNEQFF
TGTGCCATCACGGGCAGCGCAGAGCGGGTACCTTACAAGGGCAATGAGCAGTTCTTC
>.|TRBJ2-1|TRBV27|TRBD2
CASSLSSAGAYNEQFF
TGTGCCAGCAGTTTATCGTCAGCGGGAGCCTACAATGAGCAGTTCTTC
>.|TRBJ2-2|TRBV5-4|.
CASSLAGSGNTGELFF
TGTGCCAGCAGCTTGGCCGGGTCCGGAAACACCGGGGAGCTGTTTTTT
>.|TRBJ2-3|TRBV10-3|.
CAIRPGTTLLPDTQYF
TGTGCCATCAGACCGGGGACAACTTTGCTCCCAGATACGCAGTATTTT
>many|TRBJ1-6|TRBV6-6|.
CASSYADSNSPLHF
TGTGCCAGCAGTTACGCGGACAGCAATTCACCCCTCCACTTT
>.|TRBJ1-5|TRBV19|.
CASSIATGMYQPQHF
TGTGCCAGTAGTATAGCTACAGGGATGTATCAGCCCCAGCATTTT
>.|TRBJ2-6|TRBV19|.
CAARTNWGSGANVLTF
TGTGCCGCACGGACTAACTGGGGCTCTGGGGCCAACGTCCTGACTTTC
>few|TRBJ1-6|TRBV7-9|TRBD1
CASSFGDRQNSPLHF
TGTGCCAGCAGCTTTGGGGACAGGCAAAATTCACCCCTCCACTTT
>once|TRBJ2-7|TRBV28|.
CASSSGDLIYEQYF
TGTGCCAGCAGTTCAGGCGACCTCATCTACGAGCAGTACTTC
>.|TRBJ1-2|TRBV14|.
CASSQQGSYGYTF
TGTGCCAGCAGCCAACAGGGAAGCTATGGCTACACCTTC
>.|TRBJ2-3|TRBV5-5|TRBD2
CASRVKLAGVVTQYF
TGTGCCAGCAGAGTGAAACTAGCGGGAGTGGTTACGCAGTATTTT